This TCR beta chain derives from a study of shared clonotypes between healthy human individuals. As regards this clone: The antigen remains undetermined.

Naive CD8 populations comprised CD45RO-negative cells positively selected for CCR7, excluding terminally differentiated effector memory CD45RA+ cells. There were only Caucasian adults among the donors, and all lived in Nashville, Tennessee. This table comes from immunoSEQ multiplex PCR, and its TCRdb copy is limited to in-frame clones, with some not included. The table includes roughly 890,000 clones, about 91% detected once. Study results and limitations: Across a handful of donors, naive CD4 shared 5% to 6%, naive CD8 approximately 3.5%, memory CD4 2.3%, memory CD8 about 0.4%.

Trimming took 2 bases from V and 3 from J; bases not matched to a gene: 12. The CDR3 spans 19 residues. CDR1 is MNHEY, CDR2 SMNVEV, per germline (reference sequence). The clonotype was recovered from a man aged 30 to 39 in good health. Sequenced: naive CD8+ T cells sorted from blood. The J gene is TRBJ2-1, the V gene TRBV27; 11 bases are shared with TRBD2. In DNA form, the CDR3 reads TGTGCCAGCAGTTTAGGGGGGACTAGCGGCCGGGGAAGCTACAATGAGCAGTTCTTC. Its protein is CASSLGGTSGRGSYNEQFF.